The sequence of this T cell receptor (beta chain) was determined in a study of shared clonotypes between healthy human individuals. Whole-study results and caveats: Represented diversity (both genetic and exposure-history) was limited by the small number of donors. Generally, estimated richness proved larger in naive subsets than it did in memory subsets.

Data came from immunoSEQ multiplex PCR; TCRdb stores just in-frame clones and leaves some out. The profile shows fewer than 2.5 million clones, approximately 94% of them singletons. On this clone itself: Antigen unknown.

J gave up 5 bases and V 4 bases, and 14 bases lay outside the gene matches. The CDR3 runs 17 residues. CDR1 is LGHNA and CDR2 is YSLEER in the germline V gene. The material sequenced was naive CD4+ T cells from PBMCs. Stated subset: CD45RA+ positively selected. The receptor comes from a man aged 18 to 29 in good health. Some clones in this sample may be carry-over from other donors' samples. This sequence joins TRBV4-3 and TRBJ2-1; 7 nucleotides agree with TRBD1. This chain's CDR3 is CASSPVHPGGAHNEQFF. The CDR3 coding sequence is TGCGCCAGCAGCCCCGTTCACCCAGGGGGAGCGCACAATGAGCAGTTCTTC.